This passage covers 25 T cell receptor beta chains from one sample sequenced in a study of blood T cells in healthy people across ages. The second PCR ran about 6 to 12 cycles with a sample-barcoded 5' primer and J-beta primers. TCRdb reanalysed the 5' RACE reads using MiXCR and keeps one entry per CDR3 protein. The sample carries about 1,000,000 distinct CDR3 sequences, 40% to 50% recorded once. The sample comprised blood. These receptors came from a woman aged 55-70 years in good health.

This chain joins TRBV11-2 and TRBJ2-3; D ambiguous. The CDR3 runs to 14 residues. Germline CDR1 is SGHAT and CDR2 is FQNNGV. The V end was cut by 1 base, the J end by 5 bases, with 10 bases between. The CDR3 reads CASSLAQIRDTQYF. The CDR3 bases are TGTGCCAGCAGCTTAGCACAGATTAGAGATACGCAGTATTTT.

The chain recombines TRBV20-1 with TRBJ2-1; D is tentatively TRBD1 or TRBD2 (5 bases each). Trimming left V 3 bases short and J 8 bases short, with 23 bases between. This CDR3 spans 16 amino acids. CDR1 and CDR2 (germline): DFQATT, SNEGSKA (reference sequence). CDR3 nucleotide sequence: TGCAGTGCTAGGTTGCCCGGGACCCCGAGGCGAGATGAGCAGTTCTTC. It specifies CSARLPGTPRRDEQFF.

The J gene is TRBJ1-2, the V gene TRBV20-1, with D maybe TRBD1 (5 bases). The CDR3 runs to 12 residues. Germline V gives CDR1 DFQATT, CDR2 SNEGSKA (reference sequence). V was pared by 3 bases and J by 4 bases, with 9 bases between. The CDR3 reads CSARATVYGYTF. The CDR3 DNA is TGCAGTGCTAGGGCGACAGTCTATGGCTACACCTTC.

The chain employs TRBV9 and TRBJ2-3; TRBD2 agrees at 7 bases. J lost 3 bases, V lost 8 bases, and 12 bases had no gene match. CDR1 SGDLS and CDR2 YYNGEE come from the germline V gene. The CDR3 contains 15 residues. The CDR3 DNA follows: TGTGCCAGGAGCAAAGAACCTAGCGGAACAGATACGCAGTATTTT. Amino acids: CARSKEPSGTDTQYF.

This clonotype was seen ten or more times. The chain combines TRBV10-3 with TRBJ1-2, with no clear D. The ends were cut back, 5 bases at V and 3 bases at J, with 10 bases in the middle. CDR1 ENHRY and CDR2 SYGVKD come from the germline V gene. The CDR3 is made up of 13 amino acids. This chain's CDR3 is CAISTQRDYGYTF. In nucleotides, the CDR3 is TGTGCCATCAGTACACAGAGAGACTATGGCTACACCTTC.

This clonotype was seen only a few times. The gene calls are TRBV5-1 and TRBJ2-3; the D is unclear. Germline V gene lookup returns CDR1 SGHRS and CDR2 YFSETQ. The CDR3 runs 15 residues. Between the trimmed V and J ends, which lost 4 bases and 3 bases, there was a span of 15 bases. In DNA form, the CDR3 reads TGCGCCAGCAGCCCCCGGCCGGGCAGGACAGATACGCAGTATTTT. Amino acids: CASSPRPGRTDTQYF.

This rearrangement joins TRBV20-1 to TRBJ2-5; a possible D gene is TRBD2 (6 bases). V gave up 6 bases and J gave up 7 bases, with 15 bases separating them. This CDR3 comprises 12 residues. Germline values: CDR1 DFQATT, CDR2 SNEGSKA (reference sequence). For the CDR3, the DNA is TGCAGTGCCCGAGGTCAGGGAGGGACCCAGTACTTC. This codes for CSARGQGGTQYF.

This clonotype was seen just once. The chain employs TRBV20-1 and TRBJ2-7; no clear D gene. V was shortened by 0 bases and J by 2 bases, with 11 bases between the two germline ends. Germline CDR1 reads DFQATT; CDR2 reads SNEGSKA (reference sequence). The length of the CDR3 is 14 residues. In nucleotides, the CDR3 is TGCAGTGCTAGAGATGAGGCGCGAACCTACGAGCAGTACTTC. Its protein product is CSARDEARTYEQYF.

The chain combines TRBV6-5 with TRBJ2-1; 8 bases line up with TRBD1. Germline V CDR1 and CDR2: MNHEY, SVGAGI. V was clipped by 0 bases and J by 1 base; unmatched bases: 2. The CDR3 has 16 residues. The CDR3 DNA reads as TGTGCCAGCAGTTACTCCGGGACAGGATCCTACAATGAGCAGTTCTTC. Translating gives CASSYSGTGSYNEQFF.

The chain employs TRBV7-2 and TRBJ2-7; 7 bases align to TRBD1. Germline CDR1 is SGHTA and CDR2 is FQGNSA. Trimming removed 4 bases from V and 3 bases from J; junction bases left unmatched: 6. CDR3 size: 14 residues. The CDR3: CASSSWTGSYEQYF. The CDR3 nucleotides are TGTGCCAGCAGCTCGTGGACAGGCAGCTACGAGCAGTACTTC.

The table lists this clonotype with many counts. V gene TRBV27 combines with J gene TRBJ2-5, with TRBD1 identical over 7 bases. The CDR3 is 13 residues long. The V gene end was trimmed by 6 bases and the J gene end by 3 bases; junction bases not matched to a gene: 4. From germline, CDR1 is MNHEY and CDR2 SMNVEV (reference sequence). The CDR3 spells CASSLTGEETQYF. In DNA form, the CDR3 reads TGTGCCAGCAGCTTAACAGGGGAAGAGACCCAGTACTTC.

This clonotype was counted between two and nine times. The chain links TRBV10-2 to TRBJ2-7; D is perhaps TRBD2 (6 bases). The CDR3 consists of 13 residues. Germline V CDR1 and CDR2: WSHSY, SAAADI. V was cut by 9 bases and J by 2 bases, with 14 bases left in between. The CDR3, as DNA: TGCGCCAGTTACGGGACTCGGACCTACGAGCAGTACTTC. This gives the protein CASYGTRTYEQYF.

J is TRBJ2-7 and V is TRBV4-1, with D possibly being TRBD1 (6 bases). CDR1 is MGHRA, CDR2 YSYEKL, per germline. Trimming took 6 bases from V and 1 from J, leaving 10 bases between them. This CDR3 has 13 residues. The CDR3 sequence is CASRETGSYEQYF. Written as DNA, the CDR3 is TGCGCCAGCAGAGAAACAGGGTCCTACGAGCAGTACTTC.

The genes are TRBV11-1 and TRBJ2-1, with 7 bases identical to TRBD1. The CDR3 spans 14 residues. V shed 8 bases and J 4 bases; nucleotides not matched to a gene: 8. Germline CDR1 reads SGHAT; CDR2 reads FQDESV (reference sequence). The CDR3 is CASGRQGGYNEQFF. The CDR3 DNA follows: TGTGCCAGCGGAAGACAGGGCGGGTACAATGAGCAGTTCTTC. The full variable domain, completed using reference TRBV11-1 and TRBJ2-1, is EAEVAQSPRYKITEKSQAVAFWCDPISGHATLYWYRQILGQGPELLVQFQDESVVDDSQLPKDRFSAERLKGVDSTLKIQPAELGDSAMYLCASGRQGGYNEQFFGPGTRLTVL.

This clonotype was observed a few times. The rearrangement links TRBV27 to TRBJ2-7; possibly TRBD2 for D (5 bases). Germline V CDR1 and CDR2: MNHEY, SMNVEV (reference sequence). Deletions cut 6 bases from V and 5 bases from J, with 20 bases between. The CDR3 spans 15 residues. DNA of the CDR3: TGTGCCAGCAGCTCCTTCGTCGGTCCGAGGGACGAGCAGTACTTC. Protein product: CASSSFVGPRDEQYF.

This clonotype was counted a few times. CDR3 loop: CASSGQRVGETQYF. The CDR3 DNA follows: TGTGCCAGCAGTGGACAGCGCGTCGGTGAGACCCAGTACTTC. The chain is built from TRBV2 and TRBJ2-5, with D tentatively TRBD1 (5 bases). Per the germline V gene, CDR1 is SNHLY and CDR2 is FYNNEI. V was cut by 4 bases and J by 5 bases, with 14 bases left in between. The CDR3 has 14 amino acids. Full variable domain (remainder filled in from reference TRBV2 and TRBJ2-5): EPEVTQTPSHQVTQMGQEVILRCVPISNHLYFYWYRQILGQKVEFLVSFYNNEISEKSEIFDDQFSVERPDGSNFTLKIRSTKLEDSAMYFCASSGQRVGETQYFGPGTRLLVL.

J is TRBJ2-7 and V is TRBV5-1; no firm D call. The DNA end is a closer match to TRBJ2-5, so the J assignment may be wrong. Germline values: CDR1 SGHRS, CDR2 YFSETQ. The CDR3 runs 16 residues. The CDR3 loop is CASSLDTVNRPETQYF. The CDR3 DNA reads as TGCGCCAGCAGCTTGGATACAGTTAATCGACCAGAGACCCAGTACTTC.

The V and J genes are TRBV6-5 and TRBJ2-1; D is uncertain. Germline V gene lookup returns CDR1 MNHEY and CDR2 SVGAGI. The V end lost 8 bases, the J end lost 8 bases, and 7 bases lay between the germline ends. This CDR3 contains 10 residues. The CDR3 loop is CASGFHEQFF. The CDR3 DNA reads TGTGCCAGCGGGTTCCATGAGCAGTTCTTC.

The rearrangement uses TRBV24-1 and TRBJ2-6, with unresolved D. V was trimmed by 3 bases and J by 4 bases, leaving 9 bases between them. This CDR3 contains 15 residues. Germline CDR1 reads KGHDR; CDR2 reads SFDVKD. For the CDR3, the DNA is TGTGCCACCAGTGATGCTAGGGCCGGGGCCAACGTCCTGACTTTC. Amino acid sequence: CATSDARAGANVLTF.

The J gene is TRBJ1-1, the V gene TRBV20-1, with D possibly TRBD1 on 5 matching bases. The CDR3 loop spans 13 amino acids. Trimming removed 5 bases at V and 0 bases at J, with 10 bases between. Germline V gene data show CDR1 as DFQATT and CDR2 as SNEGSKA (reference sequence). The CDR3 DNA reads as TGCAGTGCTGACGGACACCTGAACACTGAAGCTTTCTTT. This translates into CSADGHLNTEAFF.

V usage is TRBV10-3 and J usage is TRBJ1-1, with D maybe TRBD1 (6 bases). The CDR3 runs to 14 residues. CDR1 is ENHRY, CDR2 SYGVKD, per germline. Trimming removed 10 bases from V and 3 bases from J, with 18 bases in between. CDR3 region: CATNGGAGDTEAFF. CDR3 coding DNA: TGTGCCACCAATGGGGGCGCGGGGGACACTGAAGCTTTCTTT.

This clonotype has a handful of counts. V usage is TRBV12-5 and J usage is TRBJ2-6; the D gene is possibly TRBD2 (5 bases). CDR3 length: 15 residues. Germline CDR1 and CDR2: LGHNT and FRNRAP. V was cut by 4 bases and J by 0 bases, with 7 bases left in between. The CDR3 reads CASGSSPSGANVLTF. The CDR3 DNA follows: TGTGCTAGTGGTTCTAGCCCCTCTGGGGCCAACGTCCTGACTTTC.

V is TRBV6-1 and J is TRBJ2-5; D gene unclear. Trimming removed 4 bases at V and 0 bases at J, with 12 bases between. There are 15 residues in the CDR3. Looked up from germline, CDR1 is MNHNS and CDR2 is SASEGT. Here the CDR3 DNA reads TGTGCCAGCAGTGTTGCGACCACGAACCAAGAGACCCAGTACTTC. Translated: CASSVATTNQETQYF.

J is TRBJ2-4 and V is TRBV12-3 or TRBV12-4; perhaps TRBD2 as D (6 bases). CDR3 length equals 14 residues. The V end was cut by 7 bases, the J end by 13 bases, with 23 bases between. The chain's CDR3 is CASTASVYQMVQYF. The CDR3 bases are TGTGCCAGCACCGCTAGCGTCTACCAAATGGTCCAGTACTTC.

This clonotype has only a few counts. The genes are TRBV5-6 and TRBJ2-1; 10 bases match TRBD2. V shed 2 bases, J shed 4 bases, and the junction held 3 bases outside the gene matches. CDR3 length: 15 amino acids. Germline V lookup: CDR1 SGHDT, CDR2 YYEEEE. DNA for the CDR3: TGTGCCAGCAGCTTCTATAGCGGGGGGTACAATGAGCAGTTCTTC. Translation: CASSFYSGGYNEQFF.